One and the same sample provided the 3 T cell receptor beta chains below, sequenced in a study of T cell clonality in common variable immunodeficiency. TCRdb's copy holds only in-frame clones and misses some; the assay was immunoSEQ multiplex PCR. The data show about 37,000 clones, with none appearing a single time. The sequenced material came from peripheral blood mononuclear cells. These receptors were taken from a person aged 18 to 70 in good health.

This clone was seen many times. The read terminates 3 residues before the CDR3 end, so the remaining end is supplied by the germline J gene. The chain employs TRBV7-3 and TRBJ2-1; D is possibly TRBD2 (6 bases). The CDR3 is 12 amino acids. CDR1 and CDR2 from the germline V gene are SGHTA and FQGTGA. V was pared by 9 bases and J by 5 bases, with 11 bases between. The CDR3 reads CASGGGNNEQFF. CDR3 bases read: TGTGCCAGTGGTGGGGGGAACAATGAG.

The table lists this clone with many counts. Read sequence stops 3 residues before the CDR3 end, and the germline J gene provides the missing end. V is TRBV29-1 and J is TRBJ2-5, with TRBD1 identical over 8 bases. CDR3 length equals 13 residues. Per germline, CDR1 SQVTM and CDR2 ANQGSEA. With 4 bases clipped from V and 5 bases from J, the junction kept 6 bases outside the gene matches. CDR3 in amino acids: CSVVQGAGETQYF. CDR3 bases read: TGCAGCGTTGTTCAGGGGGCTGGGGAGACC. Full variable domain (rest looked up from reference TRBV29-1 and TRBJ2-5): SAVISQKPSRDICQRGTSLTIQCQVDSQVTMMFWYRQQPGQSLTLIATANQGSEATYESGFVIDKFPISRPNLTFSTLTVSNMSPEDSSIYLCSVVQGAGETQYFGPGTRLLVL.

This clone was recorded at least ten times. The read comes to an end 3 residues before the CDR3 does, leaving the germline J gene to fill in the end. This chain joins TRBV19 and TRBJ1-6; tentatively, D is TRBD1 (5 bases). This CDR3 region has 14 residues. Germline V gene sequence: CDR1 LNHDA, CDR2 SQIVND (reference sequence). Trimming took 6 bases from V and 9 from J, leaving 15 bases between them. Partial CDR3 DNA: TGTGCCAGTAGACGGTCAGGGAAAGGTTCACCC. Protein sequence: CASRRSGKGSP. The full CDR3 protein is CASRRSGKGSPLHF.